These 3 T cell receptor beta chains originate from one sample sequenced in a study of PD-L1 blockade in urothelial cancer. The protocol was immunoSEQ multiplex PCR, while the TCRdb copy is restricted to in-frame clones and leaves out a portion. The sample has tens of thousands of clones, approximately 86% seen once. The time point: pretreatment peripheral blood. Sequenced here: PBMCs, sampled around atezolizumab (anti-PD-L1) treatment. The receptors here all came from a man aged 40-55 years with urothelial cancer.

The rearrangement joins TRBV28 to TRBJ2-7, with a tentative D call TRBD1 (5 bases). Trimming pared 6 bases from V and 3 bases from J, leaving 6 bases between. This CDR3 contains 11 residues. In germline, CDR1 is MDHEN, CDR2 SYDVKM. In nucleotides, the CDR3 is TGTGCCAGCAGAAGGGGCTACGAGCAGTACTTC. It specifies CASRRGYEQYF.

This chain joins TRBV7-3 and TRBJ2-1; 8 positions agree with TRBD1. The length of the CDR3 is 15 residues. Germline V gene sequence: CDR1 SGHTA, CDR2 FQGTGA. J gave up 6 bases and V 0 bases, and 4 bases lay outside the gene matches. As DNA, the CDR3 is TGTGCCAGCAGCTTAACTAGGGACAGGTCCAATGAGCAGTTCTTC. It yields the protein CASSLTRDRSNEQFF.

This clone has just one count. This chain joins TRBV10-1 and TRBJ2-3; the match to TRBD2 covers 7 bases. Germline V gene lookup returns CDR1 WNHNN and CDR2 SYGVQD (reference sequence). This CDR3 region has 15 residues. The CDR3 loop reads CASRRGGRDTDTQYF. CDR3 sequence (DNA): TGCGCATCCCGGCGTGGTGGGAGGGACACAGATACGCAGTATTTT.